Below, 23 T cell receptor beta chains from the same sample are listed, as sequenced in a study of T-cell reconstitution after alpha-beta-depleted transplantation in children. Unique molecular identifiers were incorporated into the prepared TCRbeta library. TCRdb re-called the PCR reads through MiXCR, storing one row per CDR3 protein. The top ten hold under 30% of the sample, which has roughly 420,000 distinct CDR3 sequences, 15% to 20% seen once. The sample in question was PBMCs, mostly from graft donor cells, obtained 360 days after TCRalphabeta/CD19-depleted stem cell transplant. The receptors were gathered from a boy younger than two who had a stem cell transplant for Wiskott-Aldrich syndrome, so the T cells may come from the graft donor.

J is TRBJ1-1 and V is TRBV5-1, with unresolved D. The CDR3 has 14 residues. CDR1 SGHRS and CDR2 YFSETQ come from the germline V gene. V lost 0 bases and J 0 bases, leaving 6 bases between the germline ends. CDR3 coding DNA: TGCGCCAGCAGCTTGGCCGAATTGAACACTGAAGCTTTCTTT. Protein sequence: CASSLAELNTEAFF. Filled out from reference TRBV5-1 and TRBJ1-1, the complete variable domain reads KAGVTQTPRYLIKTRGQQVTLSCSPISGHRSVSWYQQTPGQGLQFLFEYFSETQRNKGNFPGRFSGRQFSNSRSEMNVSTLELGDSALYLCASSLAELNTEAFFGQGTRLTVV.

This clonotype was detected a few times. The chain employs TRBV10-3 and TRBJ2-1; TRBD2 is a possible D gene (5 bases). The length of the CDR3 is 15 residues. The germline V gene encodes CDR1 ENHRY and CDR2 SYGVKD. The V end was cut by 3 bases, the J end by 2 bases, with 11 bases between. CDR3 region: CAISDATSPYNEQFF. The CDR3 DNA follows: TGTGCCATCAGTGACGCTACTAGTCCCTACAATGAGCAGTTCTTC.

This clonotype showed up just a few times. J is TRBJ2-5 and V is TRBV10-3; no clear D. Deletions cut 0 bases from V and 5 bases from J, with 10 bases between. The CDR3 sequence is 14 residues long. The germline V gene encodes CDR1 ENHRY and CDR2 SYGVKD. This CDR3 reads CAISESSGAETQYF. The CDR3 region has the DNA TGTGCCATCAGTGAGTCCAGTGGTGCGGAGACCCAGTACTTC.

The chain couples TRBV7-9 to TRBJ1-1, with 7 bases that match TRBD1. CDR1 and CDR2 (germline): SEHNR, FQNEAQ (reference sequence). J gave up 5 bases and V 3 bases, and 9 bases lay outside the gene matches. CDR3 length: 15 amino acids. The CDR3, as DNA: TGTGCCAGCAGCTTGCCCTCGTCAGGGGGAACTGAAGCTTTCTTT. Its protein is CASSLPSSGGTEAFF.

This rearrangement joins TRBV5-6 to TRBJ2-3; a possible D gene is TRBD2 (5 bases). Per the germline V gene, CDR1 is SGHDT and CDR2 is YYEEEE. With 3 bases removed from V and 7 bases from J, the gap between germline ends came to 12 bases. The CDR3 sequence is 13 residues long. CDR3 sequence (DNA): TGTGCCAGCAGCTACCTCAGGAGGTATACGCAGTATTTT. Its protein product is CASSYLRRYTQYF.

This clonotype was found a few times. The chain combines TRBV18 with TRBJ2-7; tentatively, D is TRBD2 (6 bases). The germline gives CDR1 KGHSH, CDR2 LQKENI. This CDR3 contains 16 residues. V lost 3 bases, J lost 3 bases, and 18 bases lay in between. CDR3 protein: CASSPGGAKRFYEQYF. The CDR3, as DNA: TGTGCCAGCTCACCGGGAGGAGCGAAAAGATTCTACGAGCAGTACTTC.

The CDR3 here is CASSAQEREQYF. CDR3 DNA sequence: TGTGCCAGCAGTGCCCAAGAAAGGGAGCAGTACTTC. The chain has TRBV6-1 and TRBJ2-7; D is unclear. Between the trimmed V and J ends, which lost 4 bases and 7 bases, there was a span of 11 bases. The CDR3 is made up of 12 amino acids. CDR1 is MNHNS and CDR2 is SASEGT in the germline V gene.

J is TRBJ2-4 and V is TRBV20-1; 9 bases agree with TRBD1. The germline CDR1 and CDR2 sequences are DFQATT and SNEGSKA (reference sequence). CDR3 size: 12 residues. Trimming took 3 bases from V and 9 from J; bases not matched to a gene: 3. The CDR3 sequence: CSASGQGSIQYF. CDR3 DNA sequence: TGCAGTGCTAGCGGACAGGGGAGCATTCAGTACTTC.

This clonotype came up a few times. The rearrangement links TRBV4-3 to TRBJ2-1; TRBD2 aligns across 9 bases. Trimming at V came to 4 bases and at J to 3 bases, leaving 7 bases not matched to a gene. This CDR3 has 16 amino acids. Germline V gene sequence: CDR1 LGHNA, CDR2 YSLEER. The CDR3 loop is CASSRNLAGHYNEQFF. In DNA, the CDR3 is TGCGCCAGCAGCCGAAACCTAGCGGGACACTACAATGAGCAGTTCTTC.

This clonotype was seen only a few times. The rearrangement joins TRBV5-1 to TRBJ2-7, with 7 bases aligning to TRBD1. The CDR3 sequence is 15 residues long. V lost 2 bases and J lost 3; bases outside the gene matches: 8. The germline gives CDR1 SGHRS, CDR2 YFSETQ. The CDR3 loop reads CASSFPGQRYYEQYF. CDR3 DNA: TGCGCCAGCAGCTTTCCGGGACAGAGATACTACGAGCAGTACTTC. The full variable domain, with the rest looked up from reference TRBV5-1 and TRBJ2-7, is KAGVTQTPRYLIKTRGQQVTLSCSPISGHRSVSWYQQTPGQGLQFLFEYFSETQRNKGNFPGRFSGRQFSNSRSEMNVSTLELGDSALYLCASSFPGQRYYEQYFGPGTRLTVT.

The chain has TRBV4-1 and TRBJ2-7; TRBD2 matches at 13 bases. CDR1 is MGHRA, CDR2 YSYEKL, per germline. The CDR3 extends over 16 amino acids. The trim removed 1 base at V and 4 bases at J, leaving 4 bases unmatched. This CDR3 reads CASSQGRTSGSYEQYF. The CDR3 DNA reads TGCGCCAGCAGCCAAGGAAGGACTAGCGGGAGTTACGAGCAGTACTTC.

The V gene is TRBV20-1, the J gene TRBJ2-3, with D unresolved. V shed 5 bases and J shed 0 bases, with 12 bases lying between them. CDR3 length equals 14 residues. CDR1 is DFQATT, CDR2 SNEGSKA, per germline (reference sequence). The CDR3 region is CSALDQGSTDTQYF. The DNA for the CDR3 is TGCAGTGCTCTGGACCAAGGGAGCACAGATACGCAGTATTTT.

This clonotype was seen many times. The rearrangement joins TRBV9 to TRBJ1-1; D is undetermined. Germline loops: CDR1 SGDLS, CDR2 YYNGEE. The germline V and J ends were trimmed by 0 bases and 5 bases, with 8 bases remaining between them. The CDR3 runs 13 residues. This chain's CDR3 is CASSVGRRTEAFF. CDR3 coding DNA: TGTGCCAGCAGCGTAGGGAGGAGAACTGAAGCTTTCTTT.

The rearrangement joins TRBV10-3 to TRBJ2-1, with 8 bases that match TRBD2. The germline V gene has CDR1 ENHRY and CDR2 SYGVKD. The CDR3 covers 19 residues. V was pared by 0 bases and J by 3 bases, with 13 bases of the junction left unmatched. CDR3: CAISESVGSGRKVYNEQFF. For the CDR3, the DNA is TGTGCCATCAGTGAGTCAGTAGGCAGCGGGAGAAAAGTCTACAATGAGCAGTTCTTC.

This clonotype was observed a few times. This chain connects TRBV20-1 to TRBJ2-3; D is uncertain. The CDR3 has 12 residues. Germline V gives CDR1 DFQATT, CDR2 SNEGSKA (reference sequence). V was cut by 4 bases and J by 3 bases, with 8 bases left in between. CDR3 sequence reads: CSAILATDTQYF. The CDR3 region has the DNA TGCAGTGCTATTTTGGCTACAGATACGCAGTATTTT.

This clonotype was observed a few times. The J gene is TRBJ2-2, the V gene TRBV5-5; no clear D. The length of the CDR3 is 14 residues. V shed 5 bases and J shed 0 bases, with 8 bases lying between them. Germline CDR1 and CDR2: SGHKS and YYEKEE (reference sequence). This CDR3 reads CASRTRANTGELFF. Written as DNA, the CDR3 is TGTGCCAGCAGAACACGGGCGAACACCGGGGAGCTGTTTTTT.

The sample holds many counts of this clonotype. This chain joins TRBV7-9 and TRBJ2-2, with D tentatively TRBD1 (5 bases). The V gene's germline CDR1 is SEHNR and CDR2 FQNEAQ (reference sequence). Trimming removed 5 bases at V and 6 bases at J, with 13 bases between. The CDR3 has 14 amino acids. DNA for the CDR3: TGTGCCAGCAGCCCGGACACCATGGCCGGGGAGCTGTTTTTT. It is translated as CASSPDTMAGELFF.

This clonotype was recorded at least ten times. The chain couples TRBV20-1 to TRBJ2-5, with D perhaps assigned TRBD1 or TRBD2 (6 bases each). V lost 4 bases, J lost 2 bases, and 17 bases lay in between. CDR3 length: 15 residues. Per the germline V gene, CDR1 is DFQATT and CDR2 is SNEGSKA (reference sequence). The DNA of the CDR3 is TGCAGTGCTACCAGGGAAGGGGGGTTTCAAGAGACCCAGTACTTC. Protein product: CSATREGGFQETQYF.

This clonotype was seen once. The gene calls are TRBV11-2 and TRBJ2-7; D is perhaps TRBD1 or TRBD2 (5 bases each). V was shortened by 5 bases and J by 3 bases, with 17 bases between the two germline ends. The germline V gene encodes CDR1 SGHAT and CDR2 FQNNGV. This CDR3 contains 15 residues. CDR3 coding DNA: TGTGCCAGCAGCACCCGGGACCGTTTTTTCTACGAGCAGTACTTC. It yields the protein CASSTRDRFFYEQYF.

A few counts support this clonotype. The gene calls are TRBV29-1 and TRBJ2-1; 7 positions agree with TRBD1. The V gene end was trimmed by 7 bases and the J gene end by 0 bases; junction bases not matched to a gene: 6. The CDR3 loop spans 14 amino acids. The germline CDR1 and CDR2 sequences are SQVTM and ANQGSEA. CDR3 nucleotides: TGCAGCGAAGTCAGGGGGAGCTCCTACAATGAGCAGTTCTTC. This codes for CSEVRGSSYNEQFF.

This clonotype was counted only a few times. V gene TRBV4-3 combines with J gene TRBJ2-1, with D possibly TRBD2 on 6 matching bases. Germline CDR1 LGHNA, CDR2 YSLEER. This CDR3 has 17 amino acids. V lost 0 bases to trimming and J lost 8 bases, with 20 bases between them. The CDR3 DNA follows: TGCGCCAGCAGCCAAGATATTAGGAGGCCGGAGGGCTATGAGCAGTTCTTC. Translating gives CASSQDIRRPEGYEQFF.

The chain uses TRBV7-9 and TRBJ1-5; D is unclear. Germline CDR1 SEHNR, CDR2 FQNEAQ (reference sequence). CDR3 length equals 12 residues. V shed 5 bases and J shed 9 bases, with 11 bases lying between them. The DNA of the CDR3 is TGTGCCAGCAGCGCCAAGGGTCGGCCCCAGCATTTT. Its translation: CASSAKGRPQHF.

This clonotype has a handful of counts. DNA for the CDR3: TGTGCCAGCACCACTAGCGGGAGTTGGGACGAGCAGTACTTC. It is translated as CASTTSGSWDEQYF. The rearrangement joins TRBV7-9 to TRBJ2-7, with 11 nucleotides matching TRBD2. V trimming: 7 bases; J trimming: 5 bases; junction bases outside the gene matches: 7. Germline-derived CDR1 and CDR2 are SEHNR and FQNEAQ (reference sequence). The CDR3 sequence is 14 residues long.